The clone carrying this T cell receptor beta chain was seen only a few times. Original analysis: The assay estimated nucleated cells by amplifying reference gene primers. Some clones are missing from TCRdb's copy, which holds only in-frame ones; the method was immunoSEQ multiplex PCR. The V and J calls and clone size were taken over from that table, and D and trimming were inferred from the DNA. The sample holds about 110,000 clones, around three quarters seen once. V was shortened by 5 bases and J by 8 bases, with 22 bases between the two germline ends. The germline CDR1 and CDR2 sequences are SGHTA and FQGNSA. CDR3 length equals 15 residues. This sample was included in a study of blood T cell repertoires in COVID-19. Turning to the study itself: Sites across the United States, Italy and Spain contributed samples from acute and convalescent COVID-19. In each case, the material was cDNA or gDNA derived from T cells, B-cell-depleted T cells, or PBMCs.

The specimen was peripheral blood. The receptor was isolated from a human donor in a cohort sampled during active or convalescent COVID-19. The J gene is TRBJ2-7, the V gene TRBV7-2, with D unclear. Here the CDR3 reads CASSPTVAESTKQYF. In DNA, the CDR3 is TGTGCCAGCAGCCCTACTGTAGCCGAATCTACGAAGCAGTACTTC.